The rows below give T cell receptor beta chains drawn from one sample of a study of long-term antiretroviral therapy in people with HIV. Measured with immunoSEQ multiplex PCR; TCRdb has only the in-frame clones, and not every one. The sample has about 20,000 clones, about nine tenths seen once. Sequencing used unsorted PBMCs, obtained 0.5 years after starting antiretroviral therapy. Receptors were obtained from a man in his forties with HIV. Both conserved end residues are part of each CDR3. Fields, in order: D gene, J gene, clone size, V gene, CDR3 protein, CDR3 DNA. A D gene is named only where the DNA matches it firmly. For some rows the clone size is stated as once, few or many, or as a class when expanded; others skip it.

d_call: -; j_call: TRBJ1-3; clone_size: once; v_call: TRBV6-1; cdr3_aa: CASSDQGLGNTIYF; cdr3_nt: TGTGCCAGCAGTGACCAGGGTCTTGGAAACACCATATATTTT
d_call: TRBD1; j_call: TRBJ2-7; clone_size: -; v_call: TRBV27; cdr3_aa: CASSPGSRGQGYEQYF; cdr3_nt: TGTGCCAGCAGCCCTGGATCCCGGGGACAGGGCTACGAGCAGTACTTC
d_call: -; j_call: TRBJ2-3; clone_size: -; v_call: TRBV5-4; cdr3_aa: CASSFESTELDTQYF; cdr3_nt: TGTGCCAGCAGCTTCGAGTCTACGGAATTGGATACGCAGTATTTT
d_call: -; j_call: TRBJ1-1; clone_size: -; v_call: TRBV15; cdr3_aa: CATSRDSNFAEAFF; cdr3_nt: TGTGCCACCAGCAGGGACAGTAACTTCGCTGAAGCTTTCTTT
d_call: -; j_call: TRBJ2-2; clone_size: few; v_call: TRBV9; cdr3_aa: CASSTGPGELFF; cdr3_nt: TGTGCCAGCAGCACTGGACCCGGGGAGCTGTTTTTT
d_call: TRBD1; j_call: TRBJ1-1; clone_size: -; v_call: TRBV6-5; cdr3_aa: CASSPTGANTEAFF; cdr3_nt: TGTGCCAGCAGCCCGACAGGGGCGAACACTGAAGCTTTCTTT
d_call: -; j_call: TRBJ2-5; clone_size: -; v_call: TRBV2; cdr3_aa: CASSIKQETQYF; cdr3_nt: TGTGCCAGCAGTATTAAACAAGAGACCCAGTACTTC
d_call: -; j_call: TRBJ2-4; clone_size: -; v_call: TRBV7-2; cdr3_aa: CASSDRTGRDIQYF; cdr3_nt: TGTGCCAGCAGCGACAGGACAGGGAGGGACATTCAGTACTTC
d_call: -; j_call: TRBJ2-7; clone_size: -; v_call: TRBV7-7; cdr3_aa: CASSSGELDEQYF; cdr3_nt: TGTGCCAGCAGCTCAGGGGAGCTCGACGAGCAGTACTTC
d_call: TRBD1; j_call: TRBJ2-7; clone_size: -; v_call: TRBV15; cdr3_aa: CATSSPDRGLYEQYF; cdr3_nt: TGTGCCACCAGCAGTCCCGACAGGGGGCTCTACGAGCAGTACTTC
d_call: TRBD1; j_call: TRBJ1-4; clone_size: -; v_call: TRBV5-4; cdr3_aa: CASSHGTGEEKLFF; cdr3_nt: TGTGCCAGCAGCCACGGGACAGGGGAAGAAAAACTGTTTTTT
d_call: -; j_call: TRBJ2-7; clone_size: -; v_call: TRBV6-5; cdr3_aa: CASSRWDLMGEQYF; cdr3_nt: TGTGCCAGCAGTCGATGGGACCTAATGGGGGAGCAGTACTTC
d_call: TRBD1; j_call: TRBJ2-5; clone_size: -; v_call: TRBV5-6; cdr3_aa: CASSLDRGRGETQYF; cdr3_nt: TGTGCCAGCAGCTTGGACAGGGGCCGTGGGGAGACCCAGTACTTC
d_call: TRBD1; j_call: TRBJ2-2; clone_size: -; v_call: TRBV7-9; cdr3_aa: CASSSATGLDTGELFF; cdr3_nt: TGTGCCAGCAGCTCCGCGACAGGGTTGGACACCGGGGAGCTGTTTTTT
d_call: -; j_call: TRBJ1-4; clone_size: -; v_call: TRBV2; cdr3_aa: CASSGRVEDEKLFF; cdr3_nt: TGTGCCAGCAGCGGTAGGGTGGAGGATGAAAAACTGTTTTTT
d_call: TRBD1; j_call: TRBJ2-1; clone_size: -; v_call: TRBV19; cdr3_aa: CASSIHHRGLAALSSYNEQFF; cdr3_nt: TGTGCCAGTAGTATCCACCACAGGGGGCTCGCCGCGCTTAGCTCCTACAATGAGCAGTTCTTC
d_call: -; j_call: TRBJ2-7; clone_size: -; v_call: TRBV19; cdr3_aa: CASSIPWTMSSYEQYF; cdr3_nt: TGTGCCAGTAGTATACCGTGGACTATGAGCTCCTACGAGCAGTACTTC
d_call: -; j_call: TRBJ2-1; clone_size: -; v_call: TRBV7-2; cdr3_aa: CASTLRAGINEQFF; cdr3_nt: TGTGCCAGCACTCTTAGGGCGGGTATCAATGAGCAGTTCTTC
d_call: TRBD1; j_call: TRBJ2-7; clone_size: -; v_call: TRBV6-5; cdr3_aa: CASSKGQWTYEQYF; cdr3_nt: TGTGCCAGCAGTAAGGGACAGTGGACCTACGAGCAGTACTTC
d_call: TRBD1; j_call: TRBJ1-2; clone_size: -; v_call: TRBV6-1; cdr3_aa: CASSEGGQGYYGYTF; cdr3_nt: TGTGCCAGCAGTGAAGGGGGACAGGGTTATTATGGCTACACCTTC
d_call: TRBD2; j_call: TRBJ2-1; clone_size: -; v_call: TRBV27; cdr3_aa: CASKVAGGPYEQFF; cdr3_nt: TGTGCCAGCAAGGTAGCGGGGGGGCCGTATGAGCAGTTCTTC
d_call: -; j_call: TRBJ1-5; clone_size: -; v_call: TRBV4-3; cdr3_aa: CASSQDSGPGPQHF; cdr3_nt: TGCGCCAGCAGCCAAGATTCAGGCCCTGGGCCCCAGCATTTT
d_call: TRBD1; j_call: TRBJ1-1; clone_size: -; v_call: TRBV5-1; cdr3_aa: CASSPRQGTEAFF; cdr3_nt: TGCGCCAGCAGCCCCCGACAGGGGACTGAAGCTTTCTTT
d_call: -; j_call: TRBJ2-7; clone_size: -; v_call: TRBV2; cdr3_aa: CATTKRMGTYEQYF; cdr3_nt: TGTGCCACCACAAAGCGAATGGGGACCTACGAGCAGTACTTC
d_call: -; j_call: TRBJ2-7; clone_size: -; v_call: TRBV28; cdr3_aa: CASRASYEQYF; cdr3_nt: TGTGCCAGCAGGGCTAGTTACGAGCAGTACTTC
d_call: -; j_call: TRBJ2-5; clone_size: -; v_call: TRBV5-1; cdr3_aa: CASSTWGESETQYF; cdr3_nt: TGCGCCAGCAGCACCTGGGGCGAGTCAGAGACCCAGTACTTC
d_call: -; j_call: TRBJ1-2; clone_size: -; v_call: TRBV30; cdr3_aa: CAWSITDQGSGYTF; cdr3_nt: TGTGCCTGGAGTATTACAGATCAGGGAAGCGGCTACACCTTC
d_call: -; j_call: TRBJ1-4; clone_size: -; v_call: TRBV4-2; cdr3_aa: CASSQEGPGEKLFF; cdr3_nt: TGTGCCAGCAGCCAAGAGGGCCCTGGGGAAAAACTGTTTTTT
d_call: TRBD1; j_call: TRBJ1-1; clone_size: once; v_call: TRBV19; cdr3_aa: CASSLMTGAGNTEAFF; cdr3_nt: TGTGCCAGTAGTCTCATGACAGGGGCGGGGAACACTGAAGCTTTCTTT
d_call: -; j_call: TRBJ1-5; clone_size: -; v_call: TRBV6-5; cdr3_aa: CASSLGEGQPQHF; cdr3_nt: TGTGCCAGCAGTTTGGGGGAGGGGCAGCCCCAGCATTTT
d_call: -; j_call: TRBJ2-3; clone_size: -; v_call: TRBV12-5; cdr3_aa: CASGLNRASDTQYF; cdr3_nt: TGTGCTAGTGGTTTGAATAGGGCTTCGGATACGCAGTATTTT
d_call: TRBD1; j_call: TRBJ2-7; clone_size: -; v_call: TRBV23-1; cdr3_aa: CAGGTGKYEQYF; cdr3_nt: TGCGCCGGGGGGACAGGGAAATACGAGCAGTACTTC
d_call: -; j_call: TRBJ2-7; clone_size: -; v_call: TRBV7-6; cdr3_aa: CASSLGRGYEQYF; cdr3_nt: TGTGCCAGCAGCCTTGGCAGGGGCTACGAGCAGTACTTC
d_call: TRBD1; j_call: TRBJ2-7; clone_size: -; v_call: TRBV18; cdr3_aa: CASSSGQGHSYEQYF; cdr3_nt: TGTGCCAGCTCGTCGGGACAGGGGCACTCCTACGAGCAGTACTTC
d_call: -; j_call: TRBJ1-2; clone_size: few; v_call: TRBV2; cdr3_aa: CASSEAVAGLDGYTF; cdr3_nt: TGTGCCAGCAGTGAAGCGGTCGCGGGGTTGGATGGCTACACCTTC
d_call: TRBD2; j_call: TRBJ2-7; clone_size: -; v_call: TRBV28; cdr3_aa: CASTSPTSGSYEQYF; cdr3_nt: TGTGCCAGCACATCGCCCACTAGCGGGAGCTACGAGCAGTACTTC
d_call: -; j_call: TRBJ2-2; clone_size: -; v_call: TRBV6-4; cdr3_aa: CASSDMGSGELFF; cdr3_nt: TGTGCCAGTAGTGACATGGGCTCCGGGGAGCTGTTTTTT
d_call: -; j_call: TRBJ1-2; clone_size: -; v_call: TRBV6-5; cdr3_aa: CASSPAGGVEGYTF; cdr3_nt: TGTGCCAGCAGCCCGGCGGGGGGGGTGGAAGGCTACACCTTC
d_call: -; j_call: TRBJ1-5; clone_size: -; v_call: TRBV9; cdr3_aa: CASNLGQPQHF; cdr3_nt: TGTGCCAGCAACTTAGGTCAGCCCCAGCATTTT
d_call: -; j_call: TRBJ1-2; clone_size: few; v_call: TRBV19; cdr3_aa: CASNSPAETNYGYTF; cdr3_nt: TGTGCCAGTAATTCCCCCGCGGAAACTAACTATGGCTACACCTTC
d_call: -; j_call: TRBJ2-1; clone_size: -; v_call: TRBV7-9; cdr3_aa: CASSLSGIDEQFF; cdr3_nt: TGTGCCAGCAGCTTATCAGGGATCGATGAGCAGTTCTTC
d_call: -; j_call: TRBJ2-7; clone_size: -; v_call: TRBV7-3; cdr3_aa: CASSGRLVHEQYF; cdr3_nt: TGTGCCAGCAGCGGCCGACTAGTGCACGAGCAGTACTTC
d_call: -; j_call: TRBJ1-5; clone_size: few; v_call: TRBV7-2; cdr3_aa: CASSLITGQPQHF; cdr3_nt: TGTGCCAGCAGCTTAATAACGGGCCAGCCCCAGCATTTT
d_call: -; j_call: TRBJ1-4; clone_size: once; v_call: TRBV7-2; cdr3_aa: CASSFEGQGFGKLFF; cdr3_nt: TGTGCCAGCAGCTTTGAAGGTCAGGGGTTTGGAAAACTGTTTTTT
d_call: -; j_call: TRBJ1-5; clone_size: -; v_call: TRBV6-6; cdr3_aa: CASSYGTSGNQPQHF; cdr3_nt: TGTGCCAGCAGTTACGGGACCTCAGGGAATCAGCCCCAGCATTTT
d_call: -; j_call: TRBJ1-3; clone_size: -; v_call: TRBV10-3; cdr3_aa: CAISESGSGNTIYF; cdr3_nt: TGTGCCATCAGTGAGTCGGGCTCTGGAAACACCATATATTTT
d_call: -; j_call: TRBJ2-5; clone_size: -; v_call: TRBV18; cdr3_aa: CASSPQGDGETQYF; cdr3_nt: TGTGCCAGCTCACCACAGGGAGATGGGGAGACCCAGTACTTC
d_call: -; j_call: TRBJ2-7; clone_size: -; v_call: TRBV21-1; cdr3_aa: CASSSSGGSTYEQYF; cdr3_nt: TGTGCCAGCAGTTCAAGCGGGGGATCTACCTACGAGCAGTACTTC
d_call: TRBD1; j_call: TRBJ1-1; clone_size: -; v_call: TRBV6-4; cdr3_aa: CASSVPGQGIPEAFF; cdr3_nt: TGTGCCAGCAGTGTCCCGGGACAGGGGATCCCTGAAGCTTTCTTT
d_call: -; j_call: TRBJ2-2; clone_size: -; v_call: TRBV19; cdr3_aa: CASSPGPPTGELFF; cdr3_nt: TGTGCCAGTAGTCCGGGACCACCCACCGGGGAGCTGTTTTTT